Sequencing of this T cell receptor (beta chain) was carried out in a study of cytomegalovirus exposure and HLA in healthy donors. Measured with immunoSEQ multiplex PCR; TCRdb has only the in-frame clones, and not every one. The sample records over 200,000 clones, around nine tenths being singletons. V lost 2 bases and J 1 base, leaving 12 bases between the germline ends. The CDR3 loop spans 15 amino acids. Looked up from germline, CDR1 is SGHRS and CDR2 is YFSETQ. This rearrangement joins TRBV5-1 to TRBJ2-5, with no clear D. The sequenced sample was PBMCs. The receptor's source is a woman aged 18-30 years in good health and CMV-seropositive. CDR3 protein: CASSFAELRQETQYF. The CDR3 bases are TGCGCCAGCAGCTTCGCGGAGTTGCGCCAAGAGACCCAGTACTTC.